This TCR beta chain was recorded in a study of blood T cell repertoires in COVID-19. The table came from immunoSEQ multiplex PCR; TCRdb's copy has only in-frame clones and leaves some out. The sample yields a few hundred thousand clones, around 87% seen once. Source material: PBMCs or T cells enriched from blood (not recorded which). The sequence was collected from a man between 18 and 29 years old who had recovered from COVID-19.

The CDR3 loop is CASSLGQANYGYTF. The CDR3 nucleotides read TGTGCCAGCAGTCTCGGACAGGCTAACTATGGCTACACCTTC. The genes are TRBV28 and TRBJ1-2; TRBD1 matches at 7 bases. The germline gives CDR1 MDHEN, CDR2 SYDVKM. The CDR3 covers 14 residues. The V and J ends lost 5 bases and 0 bases, in that order; junction bases with no gene match: 3.